These 22 T cell receptor beta chains were sequenced from one sample in a study of Ad26.COV2.S vaccination and SARS-CoV-2 variants. The data were produced by immunoSEQ multiplex PCR, yet TCRdb's version contains in-frame clones alone and is incomplete. The table records some 350,000 clones, 92% of them present only once. The sequencing used peripheral blood, collected after recovery from COVID-19. These receptors were collected from a human donor who had recovered from COVID-19.

The chain has TRBV7-2 and TRBJ2-5, with 8 bases aligning to TRBD2. The ends lost 5 bases at V and 7 bases at J; junction bases unmatched: 12. In germline, CDR1 is SGHTA, CDR2 FQGNSA. This CDR3 comprises 15 residues. This chain's CDR3 is CASSHRSGVHGTQYF. The CDR3 DNA reads as TGTGCCAGCAGCCACCGTAGCGGGGTACACGGGACCCAGTACTTC.

V is TRBV7-2 and J is TRBJ1-6; the D is unclear. With 10 bases removed from V and 5 bases from J, the gap between germline ends came to 9 bases. In germline, CDR1 is SGHTA, CDR2 FQGNSA. The CDR3 is 12 residues long. CDR3 sequence (DNA): TGTGCCATCTCGACTAATAATTCACCCCTCCACTTT. Translation: CAISTNNSPLHF.

The chain carries TRBV9 and TRBJ2-2; D call uncertain. Trimming stripped 1 base from V and 8 bases from J, with 15 bases between. Germline CDR1 is SGDLS and CDR2 is YYNGEE. The CDR3 is made up of 15 amino acids. CDR3 protein: CASSVTPSRGGELFF. The CDR3 bases are TGTGCCAGCAGCGTAACCCCTAGTCGTGGGGGGGAGCTGTTTTTT.

The chain uses TRBV5-5 and TRBJ2-3, with D unclear. The germline V gene has CDR1 SGHKS and CDR2 YYEKEE (reference sequence). Trimming removed 2 bases from V and 2 bases from J, with 6 bases in between. This CDR3 spans 13 amino acids. The CDR3 sequence is CASSLIHTDTQYF. The DNA of the CDR3 is TGTGCCAGCAGCTTAATCCACACAGATACGCAGTATTTT.

V gene TRBV7-9 combines with J gene TRBJ1-4; D remains ambiguous. The CDR3 totals 17 residues. The germline CDR1 and CDR2 sequences are SEHNR and FQNEAQ (reference sequence). V lost 2 bases to trimming and J lost 8 bases, with 21 bases between them. CDR3: CASSLITPSVGSEKLFF. The CDR3 coding sequence is TGTGCCAGCAGCTTAATTACGCCATCGGTTGGGAGCGAAAAACTGTTTTTT.

The gene calls are TRBV9 and TRBJ1-1; D not certain. This CDR3 region has 13 residues. Germline CDR1 is SGDLS and CDR2 is YYNGEE. The V end was cut by 4 bases, the J end by 6 bases, with 13 bases between. DNA of the CDR3: TGTGCCAGCAGCCCTCCCGCGGATGCTGAAGCTTTCTTT. As protein: CASSPPADAEAFF.

This clone has just one count. This chain joins TRBV9 and TRBJ1-4; D is unclear. This CDR3 spans 15 amino acids. The germline V and J ends were trimmed by 4 bases and 2 bases, with 12 bases remaining between them. The germline gives CDR1 SGDLS, CDR2 YYNGEE. The DNA for the CDR3 is TGTGCCAGCAGCCCGGCGGGCGGGACTAATGAAAAACTGTTTTTT. This sequence encodes CASSPAGGTNEKLFF.

The chain recombines TRBV9 with TRBJ1-3, with 11 positions matching TRBD1. V shed 4 bases and J 8 bases; nucleotides not matched to a gene: 11. This CDR3 has 16 amino acids. Germline V gene data show CDR1 as SGDLS and CDR2 as YYNGEE. This CDR3 is CASSIAGTGGSYTIYF. The CDR3, as DNA: TGTGCCAGCAGCATCGCCGGGACAGGGGGTTCCTACACCATATATTTT.

The chain joins TRBV6-2 or TRBV6-3 to TRBJ2-7; D is unclear. CDR1 MNHEY and CDR2 SVGEGT come from the germline V gene. This CDR3 is built from 12 residues. With 0 bases removed from V and 7 bases from J, the gap between germline ends came to 7 bases. As DNA, the CDR3 is TGTGCCAGCAGTTACTCGAGTTTGGAGCAGTACTTC. Its translation is CASSYSSLEQYF.

Only one count was recorded for this clone. The chain recombines TRBV11-2 with TRBJ1-1, with D unresolved. The CDR3 has 12 residues. In germline, CDR1 is SGHAT, CDR2 FQNNGV. V was pared by 4 bases and J by 6 bases, with 9 bases between. CDR3 amino acids: CASSSGRPEAFF. The CDR3 bases are TGTGCCAGCAGCTCGGGAAGGCCTGAAGCTTTCTTT. The variable domain in full, completed from reference TRBV11-2 and TRBJ1-1, reads EAGVAQSPRYKIIEKRQSVAFWCNPISGHATLYWYQQILGQGPKLLIQFQNNGVVDDSQLPKDRFSAERLKGVDSTLKIQPAKLEDSAVYLCASSSGRPEAFFGQGTRLTVV.

The chain combines TRBV7-9 with TRBJ2-2; D not resolved. Germline lookup yields CDR1 SEHNR and CDR2 FQNEAQ (reference sequence). The V end was cut by 3 bases, the J end by 10 bases, with 3 bases between. This CDR3 contains 10 residues. CDR3 loop: CASSFKELFF. CDR3 DNA sequence: TGTGCCAGCAGCTTCAAGGAGCTGTTTTTT.

V gene TRBV7-9 combines with J gene TRBJ1-4; 7 bases are a match to TRBD1. The length of the CDR3 is 14 residues. Per the germline V gene, CDR1 is SEHNR and CDR2 is FQNEAQ (reference sequence). Unmatched junction bases numbered 8, after V lost 8 bases and J lost 5 bases. The CDR3 DNA sequence: TGTGCCAGCTACAGGACAGGCCAGAATGAAAAACTGTTTTTT. Translation: CASYRTGQNEKLFF.

V usage is TRBV5-6 and J usage is TRBJ2-5; weak D call: TRBD1 (5 bases). The CDR3 has 12 amino acids. The germline gives CDR1 SGHDT, CDR2 YYEEEE. Trimming stripped 0 bases from V and 6 bases from J, with 6 bases between. The CDR3 is CASSLAGKTQYF. DNA for the CDR3: TGTGCCAGCAGCTTGGCAGGGAAGACCCAGTACTTC. Variable domain in full (rest from reference TRBV5-6 and TRBJ2-5): DAGVTQSPTHLIKTRGQQVTLRCSPKSGHDTVSWYQQALGQGPQFIFQYYEEEERQRGNFPDRFSGHQFPNYSSELNVNALLLGDSALYLCASSLAGKTQYFGPGTRLLVL.

The chain is built from TRBV7-2 and TRBJ2-7; 9 bases align to TRBD2. Germline V gene lookup returns CDR1 SGHTA and CDR2 FQGNSA. The CDR3 runs 17 residues. V was clipped by 1 base and J by 6 bases; unmatched bases: 13. The CDR3 here is CASSLVLRRGGRGEQYF. The CDR3, as DNA: TGTGCCAGCAGCTTAGTTCTAAGGCGGGGGGGCCGAGGCGAGCAGTACTTC.

This chain links TRBV5-1 with TRBJ2-2, with unresolved D. CDR1 and CDR2 (germline): SGHRS, YFSETQ. V was clipped by 4 bases and J by 2 bases, with 15 bases between them. This CDR3 is 16 amino acids long. The DNA for the CDR3 is TGCGCCAGCAGCGCGGCCCCGGGCCGAAACACCGGGGAGCTGTTTTTT. This gives the protein CASSAAPGRNTGELFF.

V gene TRBV7-6 combines with J gene TRBJ1-4, with a weak D call TRBD1 (5 bases). CDR3 size: 17 residues. V lost 3 bases and J 5 bases, leaving 19 bases between the germline ends. In germline, CDR1 is SGHVS, CDR2 FNYEAQ. The CDR3 loop reads CASSFGRAAGQNEKLFF. CDR3 bases: TGTGCCAGCAGCTTTGGTCGCGCGGCAGGGCAAAATGAAAAACTGTTTTTT.

This clone was observed once. The chain combines TRBV10-3 with TRBJ2-2; 10 bases are a match to TRBD1. Germline V gene lookup returns CDR1 ENHRY and CDR2 SYGVKD. V dropped 4 bases and J dropped 2; count of bases not matched to a gene: 1. The CDR3 is 15 residues long. Here the CDR3 reads CAISGDRGNTGELFF. The CDR3 bases are TGTGCCATCAGTGGGGACAGGGGAAACACCGGGGAGCTGTTTTTT.

The V and J genes are TRBV5-4 and TRBJ1-2; D uncertain. This CDR3 has 15 amino acids. Germline assignment: CDR1 SGHNT and CDR2 YYREEE (reference sequence). Trimming pared 0 bases from V and 8 bases from J, leaving 17 bases between. CDR3 DNA: TGTGCCAGCAGCTTGGATCCGGGTACGGCGAGGGGCTACACCTTC. It yields the protein CASSLDPGTARGYTF.

CDR3 nucleotides: TGTGCCAGCAGCCTTCAGGGGGACTACTATGGCTACACCTTC. Encoded protein: CASSLQGDYYGYTF. The J gene is TRBJ1-2, the V gene TRBV5-4, with 7 bases identical to TRBD1. The CDR3 extends over 14 amino acids. Trimming took 4 bases from V and 3 from J; bases not matched to a gene: 6. Germline lookup yields CDR1 SGHNT and CDR2 YYREEE (reference sequence).

This chain uses TRBV2 with TRBJ1-2; the D is unclear. Between the trimmed V and J ends, which lost 4 bases and 7 bases, there was a span of 16 bases. The CDR3 runs to 14 residues. CDR1 and CDR2 from the germline V gene are SNHLY and FYNNEI. CDR3 nucleotide sequence: TGTGCCAGCAGTGTAAGTCCCTCACGAGCTGGCTACACCTTC. It yields the protein CASSVSPSRAGYTF.

The chain is built from TRBV5-1 and TRBJ2-7; D uncertain. The V gene's germline CDR1 is SGHRS and CDR2 YFSETQ. The ends were cut back, 3 bases at V and 0 bases at J, with 10 bases in the middle. The CDR3 runs to 14 residues. For the CDR3, the DNA is TGCGCCAGCAGCTATAGATTAAGCTCCTACGAGCAGTACTTC. This sequence encodes CASSYRLSSYEQYF. Using reference TRBV5-1 and TRBJ2-7 for the parts outside the CDR3, the full variable domain is KAGVTQTPRYLIKTRGQQVTLSCSPISGHRSVSWYQQTPGQGLQFLFEYFSETQRNKGNFPGRFSGRQFSNSRSEMNVSTLELGDSALYLCASSYRLSSYEQYFGPGTRLTVT.

The chain has TRBV27 and TRBJ1-2; possible D gene TRBD1, 6 bases. Germline V gene sequence: CDR1 MNHEY, CDR2 SMNVEV (reference sequence). The length of the CDR3 is 15 residues. Trimming removed 4 bases at V and 7 bases at J, with 19 bases between. For the CDR3, the DNA is TGTGCCAGCAGTTCCCTGGGGGCAGGGGAAAGTGGCTACACCTTC. Encoded protein: CASSSLGAGESGYTF.